The present T cell receptor (beta chain) was sequenced within a study of blood T cell repertoires in COVID-19. Using immunoSEQ multiplex PCR, the repertoire was profiled, and TCRdb retains in-frame clones only, with some absent. The sample consists of under 350,000 clones, 85% to 90% of them appearing once. Germline V CDR1 and CDR2: MDHEN, SYDVKM. The V gene end was trimmed by 5 bases and the J gene end by 4 bases; junction bases not matched to a gene: 5. This CDR3 has 15 amino acids. Recovered status applied to Cohort 3 donors who had two consecutive negative PCRs. It also applied to those with clearance or with symptom resolution.

The TCR comes from a woman aged 60-70 years who had recovered from COVID-19. The chain has TRBV28 and TRBJ1-6, with TRBD1 matching over 7 bases. Sample: PBMCs or T cells enriched from blood (not recorded which). This CDR3 reads CASSLTGAYNSPLHF. The CDR3 nucleotides read TGTGCCAGCAGTCTAACAGGGGCATATAATTCACCCCTCCACTTT. The full variable domain, completed using reference TRBV28 and TRBJ1-6, is DVKVTQSSRYLVKRTGEKVFLECVQDMDHENMFWYRQDPGLGLRLIYFSYDVKMKEKGDIPEGYSVSREKKERFSLILESASTNQTSMYLCASSLTGAYNSPLHFGNGTRLTVT.